Listed here is a single T cell receptor (beta chain). Antigen specificity is unknown. The authors divided CD4+ cells into CD45RA+ naive and CD45RA-negative memory subsets. Measured with immunoSEQ multiplex PCR; TCRdb has only the in-frame clones, and not every one. Of about 230,000 clones listed, over 60% are singletons. The record originates from a study of shared clonotypes between healthy human individuals. Study-wide background: Per-donor plates numbered three CD4 naive, three CD4 memory, two CD8 naive and one CD8 memory. Broader study findings: Shared across several donors were roughly 5.3% of the naive CD4 clonotypes.

The CDR3 sequence is 16 residues long. Germline values: CDR1 SGHVS, CDR2 FQNEAQ. The germline V and J ends were trimmed by 5 bases and 5 bases, with 20 bases remaining between them. The chain uses TRBV7-8 and TRBJ2-3; D gene uncertain. This TCR was recovered from a man aged 30 to 39 in good health. Sample: memory CD4+ T cells sorted from blood. The sample's subset: CD45RA-negative fraction. The CDR3 reads CASSAFAARRRDTQYF. The CDR3 bases are TGTGCCAGCAGCGCCTTTGCGGCTCGAAGGAGAGATACGCAGTATTTT.